These 6 T cell receptor beta chains came from one sample sequenced in a study of monozygotic twins with inflammatory bowel disease. One entry per CDR3 protein, without DNA, is what TCRdb gives after re-calling the 5' RACE reads. The sample has about 210,000 distinct CDR3 sequences. The sequenced material came from blood. The receptors were gathered from a human donor with ulcerative colitis or Crohn's disease, or a healthy co-twin of an affected twin (not recorded which).

The chain couples TRBV7-2 to TRBJ1-6; TCRdb names TRBD1, which stays unverified in the absence of DNA. There are 16 residues in the CDR3. Per the germline V gene, CDR1 is SGHTA and CDR2 is FQGNSA. CDR3 sequence reads: CASSLDRGLFNSPLHF. The full variable domain, in which reference TRBV7-2 and TRBJ1-6 provide the parts outside the CDR3, is GAGVSQSPSNKVTEKGKDVELRCDPISGHTALYWYRQSLGQGLEFLIYFQGNSAPDKSGLPSDRFSAERTGGSVSTLTIQRTQQEDSAVYLCASSLDRGLFNSPLHFGNGTRLTVT.

The V and J genes are TRBV29-1 and TRBJ1-5; there is no DNA to check the TCRdb D call of TRBD1. From germline, CDR1 is SQVTM and CDR2 ANQGSEA. The CDR3 extends over 15 amino acids. The CDR3 loop reads CSASGGAGGNQPQHF. The entire variable domain, with the rest obtained from reference TRBV29-1 and TRBJ1-5, is as follows: SAVISQKPSRDICQRGTSLTIQCQVDSQVTMMFWYRQQPGQSLTLIATANQGSEATYESGFVIDKFPISRPNLTFSTLTVSNMSPEDSSIYLCSASGGAGGNQPQHFGDGTRLSIL.

The chain has TRBV5-1 and TRBJ2-7; TCRdb's D call, TRBD1, is unchecked because there is no DNA. In germline, CDR1 is SGHRS, CDR2 YFSETQ. This CDR3 has 15 residues. The chain's CDR3 is CASSLGQGSSYEQYF. Filled out from reference TRBV5-1 and TRBJ2-7, the complete variable domain reads KAGVTQTPRYLIKTRGQQVTLSCSPISGHRSVSWYQQTPGQGLQFLFEYFSETQRNKGNFPGRFSGRQFSNSRSEMNVSTLELGDSALYLCASSLGQGSSYEQYFGPGTRLTVT.

The V call is TRBV6-5, the J call TRBJ2-3; TCRdb indicates TRBD2, and absent DNA this call remains unverified. The CDR3 contains 15 residues. Germline V CDR1 and CDR2: MNHEY, SVGAGI. The CDR3 protein is CASSYEGPPTDTQYF.

V is TRBV6-1 and J is TRBJ2-2; absent DNA, TCRdb's TRBD2 call cannot be checked. Germline CDR1 is MNHNS and CDR2 is SASEGT. The length of the CDR3 is 17 residues. The CDR3 reads CASRVGLGLDNTGELFF.

This chain joins TRBV20-1 and TRBJ1-1. Per the germline V gene, CDR1 is DFQATT and CDR2 is SNEGSKA (reference sequence). This CDR3 has 14 amino acids. This CDR3 reads CSARASGMNTEAFF.